The rows below give T cell receptor beta chains drawn from one sample of a study of cytomegalovirus exposure and HLA in healthy donors. Produced via immunoSEQ multiplex PCR; TCRdb's table is partial and in-frame only. Of some 160,000 clones in the sample, roughly a tenth are singletons; the top ten hold around 1.9%. The sequencing sample was made of PBMCs. Source of these receptors: a male donor in good health and CMV-seronegative. CDR3s include the opening cysteine and the closing phenylalanine or tryptophan. D genes are given only for firm matches. Clone size is shown for a subset of rows, as once, few, many or a class of expanded clone.

size: few
V: TRBV27
J: TRBJ1-2
D: NA
DNA: TGTGCCAGCAGTTTAACGGGGGGCGGAGGCTACACCTTC
CDR3: CASSLTGGGGYTF

size: few
V: TRBV9
J: TRBJ1-1
D: NA
DNA: TGTGCCAGCAGCGTTGGGGGGGTGAACACTGAAGCTTTCTTT
CDR3: CASSVGGVNTEAFF

size: few
V: TRBV11-2
J: TRBJ1-5
D: TRBD1
DNA: TGTGCCAGCAGCCCGGGACAGGGGAATCAGCCCCAGCATTTT
CDR3: CASSPGQGNQPQHF

size: NA
V: TRBV6-1
J: TRBJ1-4
D: NA
DNA: TGTGCCAGCAGTGACCCAGGGCAGCCCTGGGGCGAAAAACTGTTTTTT
CDR3: CASSDPGQPWGEKLFF

size: NA
V: TRBV28
J: TRBJ1-5
D: NA
DNA: TGTGCCAGCCAGGGTCTTCAGCCCCAGCATTTT
CDR3: CASQGLQPQHF

size: few
V: TRBV6-1
J: TRBJ2-2
D: NA
DNA: TGTGCCAGCTTGGAGATCCCACACGGGGAGCTGTTTTTT
CDR3: CASLEIPHGELFF

size: few
V: TRBV5-4
J: TRBJ2-3
D: NA
DNA: TGTGCCAGCAGCGATAGACAGGAGTACACAGATACGCAGTATTTT
CDR3: CASSDRQEYTDTQYF

size: NA
V: TRBV14
J: TRBJ2-7
D: NA
DNA: TGTGCCAGCAGCCACGGATGGCAGGGTACCTACGAGCAGTACTTC
CDR3: CASSHGWQGTYEQYF

size: NA
V: TRBV19
J: TRBJ2-6
D: TRBD1
DNA: TGTGCCAGCCGTACAGGGGGCCCCAATTCTGGGGCCAACGTCCTGACTTTC
CDR3: CASRTGGPNSGANVLTF

size: NA
V: TRBV21-1
J: TRBJ1-4
D: NA
DNA: TGTGCCAGCAGCAAACGGACAGAAAACTATAATGAAAAACTGTTTTTT
CDR3: CASSKRTENYNEKLFF

size: NA
V: TRBV5-5
J: TRBJ2-7
D: NA
DNA: TGTGCCAGCAGCTCTTACAGCCACGAGCAGTACTTC
CDR3: CASSSYSHEQYF

size: few
V: TRBV6-8
J: TRBJ1-2
D: NA
DNA: TGTGCCAGCAGTTACGCCGGTACAAACAGGGATGCTGGCTACACCTTC
CDR3: CASSYAGTNRDAGYTF

size: few
V: TRBV5-4
J: TRBJ1-2
D: TRBD1
DNA: TGTGCCAGCTCCGGACAGGGGTTCGATGGCTACACCTTC
CDR3: CASSGQGFDGYTF

size: few
V: TRBV25-1
J: TRBJ2-7
D: TRBD1
DNA: TGTGCCAGCAGAGGACCCGGACAGGGGGTCGACGAGCAGTACTTC
CDR3: CASRGPGQGVDEQYF